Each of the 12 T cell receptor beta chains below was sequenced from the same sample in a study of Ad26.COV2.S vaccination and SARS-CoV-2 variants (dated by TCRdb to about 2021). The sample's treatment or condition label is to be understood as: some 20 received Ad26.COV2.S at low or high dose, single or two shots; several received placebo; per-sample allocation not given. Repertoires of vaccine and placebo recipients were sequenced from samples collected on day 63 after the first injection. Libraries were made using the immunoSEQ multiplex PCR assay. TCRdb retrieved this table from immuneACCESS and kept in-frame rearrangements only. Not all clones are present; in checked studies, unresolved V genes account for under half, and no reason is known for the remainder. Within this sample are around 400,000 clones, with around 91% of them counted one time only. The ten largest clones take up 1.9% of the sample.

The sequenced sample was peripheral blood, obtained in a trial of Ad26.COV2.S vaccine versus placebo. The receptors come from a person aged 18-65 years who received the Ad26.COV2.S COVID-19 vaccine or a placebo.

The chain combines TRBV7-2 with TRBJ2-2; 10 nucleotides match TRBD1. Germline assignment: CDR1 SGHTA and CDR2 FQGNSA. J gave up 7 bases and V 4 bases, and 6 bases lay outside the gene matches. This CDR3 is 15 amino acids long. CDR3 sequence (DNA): TGTGCCAGCAGCTCCCGACAGGGGGCTATCGGGGAGCTGTTTTTT. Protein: CASSSRQGAIGELFF.

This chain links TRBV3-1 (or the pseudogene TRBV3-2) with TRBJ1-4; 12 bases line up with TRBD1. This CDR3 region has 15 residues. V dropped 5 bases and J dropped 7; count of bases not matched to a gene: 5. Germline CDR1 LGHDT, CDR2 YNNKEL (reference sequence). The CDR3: CASSSGTGGFEKLFF. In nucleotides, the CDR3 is TGTGCCAGCAGCTCCGGGACAGGGGGCTTTGAAAAACTGTTTTTT.

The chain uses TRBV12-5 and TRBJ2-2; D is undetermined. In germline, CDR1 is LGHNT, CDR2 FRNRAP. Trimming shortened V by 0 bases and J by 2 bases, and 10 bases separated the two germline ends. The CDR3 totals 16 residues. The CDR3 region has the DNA TGTGCTAGTGGTTTGGTACTTGGGCCTAACACCGGGGAGCTGTTTTTT. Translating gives CASGLVLGPNTGELFF.

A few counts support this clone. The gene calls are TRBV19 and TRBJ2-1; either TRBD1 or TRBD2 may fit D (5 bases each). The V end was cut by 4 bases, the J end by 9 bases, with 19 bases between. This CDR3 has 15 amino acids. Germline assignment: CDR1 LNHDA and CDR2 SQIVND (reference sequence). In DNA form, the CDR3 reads TGTGCCAGTAGTAATCACGCCTCCCGTGGGGGTGAGCAGTTCTTC. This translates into CASSNHASRGGEQFF.

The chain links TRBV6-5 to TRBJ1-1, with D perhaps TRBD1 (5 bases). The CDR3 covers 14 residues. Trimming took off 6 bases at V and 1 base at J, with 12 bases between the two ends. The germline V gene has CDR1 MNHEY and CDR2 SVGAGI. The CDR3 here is CASRVRDTNTEAFF. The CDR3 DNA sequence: TGTGCCAGCAGGGTCAGGGATACGAACACTGAAGCTTTCTTT.

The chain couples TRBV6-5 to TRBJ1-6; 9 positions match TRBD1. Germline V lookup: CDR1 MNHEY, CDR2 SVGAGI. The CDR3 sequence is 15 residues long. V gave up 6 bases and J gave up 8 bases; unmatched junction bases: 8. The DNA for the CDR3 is TGTGCCAGCAGGCACTATGACAGGGGGGATTCACCCCTCCACTTT. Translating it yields CASRHYDRGDSPLHF.

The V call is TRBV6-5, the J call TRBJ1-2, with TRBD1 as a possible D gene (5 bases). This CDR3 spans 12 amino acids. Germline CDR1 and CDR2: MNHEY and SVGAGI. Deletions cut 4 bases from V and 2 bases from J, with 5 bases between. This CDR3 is CASSWDNYGYTF. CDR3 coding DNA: TGTGCCAGCAGTTGGGACAACTATGGCTACACCTTC.

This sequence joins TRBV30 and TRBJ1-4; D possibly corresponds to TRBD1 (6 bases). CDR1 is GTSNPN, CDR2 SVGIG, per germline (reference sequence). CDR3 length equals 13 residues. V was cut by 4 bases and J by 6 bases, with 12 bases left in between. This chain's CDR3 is CAWKTGPHEKLFF. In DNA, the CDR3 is TGTGCCTGGAAGACAGGACCTCATGAAAAACTGTTTTTT.

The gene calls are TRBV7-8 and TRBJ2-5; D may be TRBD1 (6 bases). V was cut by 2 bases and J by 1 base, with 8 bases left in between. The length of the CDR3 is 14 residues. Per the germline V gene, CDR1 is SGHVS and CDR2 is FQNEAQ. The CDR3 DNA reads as TGTGCCAGCAGCTTAAGGGGGATCCAAGAGACCCAGTACTTC. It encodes CASSLRGIQETQYF.

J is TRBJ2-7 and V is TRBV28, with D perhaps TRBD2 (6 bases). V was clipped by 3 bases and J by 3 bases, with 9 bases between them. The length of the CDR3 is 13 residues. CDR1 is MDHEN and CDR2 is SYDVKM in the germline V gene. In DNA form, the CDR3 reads TGTGCCAGCAGTTTGACGGGAGTCTACGAGCAGTACTTC. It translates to CASSLTGVYEQYF.

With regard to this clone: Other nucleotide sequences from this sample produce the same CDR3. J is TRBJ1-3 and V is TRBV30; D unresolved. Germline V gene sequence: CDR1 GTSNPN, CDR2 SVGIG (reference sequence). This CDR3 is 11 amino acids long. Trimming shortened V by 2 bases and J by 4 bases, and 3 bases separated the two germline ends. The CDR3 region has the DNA TGTGCCTGGAGTCAAGGAAACACCATATATTTT. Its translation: CAWSQGNTIYF.

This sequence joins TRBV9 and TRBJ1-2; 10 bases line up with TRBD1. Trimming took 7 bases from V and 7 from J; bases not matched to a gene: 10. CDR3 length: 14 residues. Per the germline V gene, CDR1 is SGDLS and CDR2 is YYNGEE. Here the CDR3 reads CASALDRGRGGYTF. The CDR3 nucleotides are TGTGCCAGCGCACTCGACAGGGGGCGCGGTGGCTACACCTTC.